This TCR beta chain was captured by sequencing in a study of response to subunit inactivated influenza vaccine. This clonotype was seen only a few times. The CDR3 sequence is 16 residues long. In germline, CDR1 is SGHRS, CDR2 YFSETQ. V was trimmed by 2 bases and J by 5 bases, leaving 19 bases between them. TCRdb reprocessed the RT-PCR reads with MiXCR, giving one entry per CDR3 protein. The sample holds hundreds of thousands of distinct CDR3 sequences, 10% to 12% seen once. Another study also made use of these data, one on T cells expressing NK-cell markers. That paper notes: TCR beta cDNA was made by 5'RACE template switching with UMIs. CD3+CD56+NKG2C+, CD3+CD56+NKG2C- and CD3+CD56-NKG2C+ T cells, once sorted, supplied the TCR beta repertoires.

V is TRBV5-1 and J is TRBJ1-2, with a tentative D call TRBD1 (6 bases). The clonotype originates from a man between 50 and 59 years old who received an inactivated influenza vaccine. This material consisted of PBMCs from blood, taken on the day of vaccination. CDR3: CASSLGPWTDFYGYTF. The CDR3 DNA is TGCGCCAGCAGCTTAGGGCCCTGGACAGATTTTTATGGCTACACCTTC.